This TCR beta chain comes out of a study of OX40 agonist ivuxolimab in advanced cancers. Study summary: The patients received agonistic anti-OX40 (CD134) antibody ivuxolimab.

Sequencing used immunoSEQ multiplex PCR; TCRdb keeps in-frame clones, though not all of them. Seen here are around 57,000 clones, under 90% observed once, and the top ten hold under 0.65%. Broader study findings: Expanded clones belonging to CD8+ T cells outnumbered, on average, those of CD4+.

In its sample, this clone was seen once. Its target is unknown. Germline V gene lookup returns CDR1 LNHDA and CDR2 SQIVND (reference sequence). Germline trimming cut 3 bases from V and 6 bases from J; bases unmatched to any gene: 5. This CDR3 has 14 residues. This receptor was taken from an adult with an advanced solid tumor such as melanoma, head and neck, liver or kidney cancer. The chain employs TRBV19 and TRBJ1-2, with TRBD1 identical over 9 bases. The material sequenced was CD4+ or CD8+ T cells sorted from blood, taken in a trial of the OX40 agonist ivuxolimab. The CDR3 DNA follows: TGTGCCAGTAGTATGATTCGACAGGGGGATGGCTACACCTTC. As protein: CASSMIRQGDGYTF.